The T cell receptor beta chain under discussion was sequenced for a study of beta chain features in type 1 diabetes. About the research overall: Patients and healthy donors were similar in age, gender and cell yields. There were 90 million to 110 million sorted cells examined across all samples.

From germline, CDR1 is GTSNPN and CDR2 SVGIG (reference sequence). The CDR3 sequence is 12 residues long. V lost 5 bases, J lost 1 base, and 8 bases lay in between. As concerns this clone: Antigen unknown.

The sequenced template was cDNA made from the entire isolated RNA. Sequencing of naive, central memory and regulatory T cell samples gave an average of roughly 3.5 million reads. Here immunoSEQ multiplex PCR was the method, and the copy in TCRdb shows in-frame clones only, minus some. The profile shows 400,000 to 600,000 clones, 25% to 35% of them singletons. Study-wide results and limits: TCRB rearrangement may or may not be influenced by HLA type; here this remained unresolved.

This chain links TRBV30 with TRBJ1-1; the D gene is possibly TRBD1 (6 bases). The sequenced sample was naive CD4+ T cells from blood. The TCR sequence derives from a man aged 18-30 years in good health. The CDR3 spells CAWRTENTEAFF. The CDR3 DNA sequence: TGTGCCTGGCGGACAGAGAACACTGAAGCTTTCTTT.